The 30 T cell receptor beta chains below were found in one sample sequenced in a study of cytomegalovirus exposure and HLA in healthy donors. Both 60 Vbeta primers and 13 Jbeta primers went into the PCR. The method was immunoSEQ multiplex PCR; TCRdb's version includes in-frame clones alone and lacks a portion of them. The sample contains about 130,000 clones, approximately 70% of which appear only once. Sequencing input: PBMCs. These receptors all come from a human donor in good health.

This chain connects TRBV25-1 to TRBJ2-1; D is undetermined. Between the trimmed V and J ends, which lost 5 bases and 0 bases, there was a span of 11 bases. Germline assignment: CDR1 MGHDK and CDR2 SYGVNS. The CDR3 runs to 15 residues. CDR3 in DNA: TGTGCCAGCAGTCCGCGGCCCGCCTCCTACAATGAGCAGTTCTTC. This sequence encodes CASSPRPASYNEQFF.

This clone was found once. The chain carries TRBV27 and TRBJ2-7, with D possibly TRBD2 on 7 matching bases. With 5 bases removed from V and 3 bases from J, the gap between germline ends came to 17 bases. CDR3 length: 15 residues. Germline loops: CDR1 MNHEY, CDR2 SMNVEV (reference sequence). The CDR3: CASSARGGGLYEQYF. The CDR3 bases are TGTGCCAGCAGTGCCCGGGGAGGGGGTCTCTACGAGCAGTACTTC.

This chain uses TRBV20-1 with TRBJ2-7; a possible D gene is TRBD1 (6 bases). This CDR3 spans 11 amino acids. Trimming removed 6 bases at V and 2 bases at J, with 8 bases between. CDR1 and CDR2 (germline): DFQATT, SNEGSKA (reference sequence). CDR3 bases: TGCAGTGCCGGACAGCCCTACGAGCAGTACTTC. It specifies CSAGQPYEQYF.

This chain joins TRBV7-9 and TRBJ2-7, with D unresolved. Germline V lookup: CDR1 SEHNR, CDR2 FQNEAQ (reference sequence). This CDR3 has 11 residues. Trimming stripped 5 bases from V and 4 bases from J, with 6 bases between. CDR3 sequence: CASSTVYEQYF. CDR3 bases: TGTGCCAGCAGCACAGTTTACGAGCAGTACTTC.

This rearrangement joins TRBV9 to TRBJ2-5; TRBD2 matches at 10 bases. The CDR3 sequence is 15 residues long. The V gene's germline CDR1 is SGDLS and CDR2 YYNGEE. J was trimmed by 4 bases and V by 4 bases; bases with no gene match: 7. This CDR3 is CASSPQAGGPETQYF. CDR3 bases: TGTGCCAGCAGCCCTCAAGCGGGAGGGCCAGAGACCCAGTACTTC.

This CDR3 reads CASSPGTGKLSYEQYF. CDR3 sequence (DNA): TGTGCCAGCTCACCAGGAACAGGAAAGCTCTCCTACGAGCAGTACTTC. J is TRBJ2-7 and V is TRBV18; a possible D gene is TRBD1 (5 bases). This CDR3 has 16 residues. Looked up from germline, CDR1 is KGHSH and CDR2 is LQKENI. Trimming left V 2 bases short and J 0 bases short, with 14 bases between.

V and J are TRBV28 and TRBJ2-7; no definite D call. Per germline, CDR1 MDHEN and CDR2 SYDVKM. V lost 5 bases to trimming and J lost 2 bases, with 7 bases between them. This CDR3 has 12 residues. The CDR3 spells CASSPIPYEQYF. The CDR3 nucleotides are TGTGCCAGCAGTCCTATTCCCTACGAGCAGTACTTC.

The V gene is TRBV10-2, the J gene TRBJ2-5; D is possibly TRBD1 (6 bases). Near its end, the DNA agrees better with TRBJ2-7, so the J call may be wrong. Germline CDR1 and CDR2: WSHSY and SAAADI. This CDR3 is built from 13 residues. Here the CDR3 DNA reads TGCGCCAGCAACAGACAGGACTCCTACGAGCAGTACTTC. It yields the protein CASNRQDSYEQYF.

This clone was picked up a small number of times. The chain is built from TRBV7-3 and TRBJ2-1; D is perhaps TRBD2 (6 bases). The germline V and J ends were trimmed by 6 bases and 9 bases, with 18 bases remaining between them. There are 14 residues in the CDR3. The germline gives CDR1 SGHTA, CDR2 FQGTGA. The CDR3 sequence: CASRTGTGTGEQFF. CDR3 in DNA: TGTGCCAGCAGGACCGGGACTGGGACTGGTGAGCAGTTCTTC.

The genes are TRBV19 and TRBJ2-7; 7 nucleotides match TRBD1. There are 15 residues in the CDR3. The germline CDR1 and CDR2 sequences are LNHDA and SQIVND (reference sequence). With V trimmed by 6 bases and J by 2 bases, 10 bases remained unmatched. The CDR3 coding sequence is TGTGCCAGTAGCGGCGGAGGAACAGGGGCCTACGAGCAGTACTTC. As protein: CASSGGGTGAYEQYF.

The genes are TRBV5-1 and TRBJ2-1; 9 bases fit TRBD1. Trimming at V came to 4 bases and at J to 15 bases, leaving 5 bases not matched to a gene. This CDR3 is built from 11 residues. CDR1 SGHRS and CDR2 YFSETQ come from the germline V gene. CDR3 sequence (DNA): TGCGCCAGCAGCCCCGGACAGGGGATGTTCTTC. This gives the protein CASSPGQGMFF.

The rearrangement uses TRBV10-3 and TRBJ2-7, with TRBD1 identical over 9 bases. The V segment lost 7 bases and the J segment 3 bases; nucleotides outside the gene matches: 4. Germline values: CDR1 ENHRY, CDR2 SYGVKD. The CDR3 is 13 amino acids. The CDR3 spells CAITSGQGYEQYF. CDR3 DNA sequence: TGTGCCATCACATCGGGACAGGGCTACGAGCAGTACTTC.

The chain has TRBV28 and TRBJ2-2; 12 bases map to TRBD2. Germline V CDR1 and CDR2: MDHEN, SYDVKM. This CDR3 region has 17 residues. V trimming: 2 bases; J trimming: 6 bases; junction bases outside the gene matches: 7. CDR3 nucleotide sequence: TGTGCCAGCAGTTTACTAGCGGGAGGGTCTTGGGCCGGGGAGCTGTTTTTT. It yields the protein CASSLLAGGSWAGELFF.

This chain uses TRBV11-3 with TRBJ2-7; TRBD1 aligns across 8 bases. Looked up from germline, CDR1 is SGHNT and CDR2 is YENEEA. V dropped 2 bases and J dropped 4; count of bases not matched to a gene: 7. CDR3 size: 15 residues. The CDR3 DNA reads TGTGCCAGCAGCTTACGGACAGGGTCCCCATACGAGCAGTACTTC. This gives the protein CASSLRTGSPYEQYF.

This clone has a handful of counts. The chain joins TRBV10-3 to TRBJ2-7, with D perhaps matching TRBD2 (5 bases). Trimming removed 5 bases at V and 5 bases at J, with 22 bases between. The CDR3 is 16 amino acids. Germline V gene lookup returns CDR1 ENHRY and CDR2 SYGVKD. CDR3 sequence reads: CAISPADVQYRDEQYF. The CDR3 coding sequence is TGTGCCATCAGTCCAGCGGACGTTCAATATAGGGACGAGCAGTACTTC.

V gene TRBV5-6 combines with J gene TRBJ2-5; TRBD2 aligns across 7 bases. J lost 4 bases, V lost 3 bases, and 6 bases had no gene match. The CDR3 consists of 14 residues. CDR1 SGHDT and CDR2 YYEEEE come from the germline V gene. CDR3 sequence (DNA): TGTGCCAGCAGCTGGGGGGGGTATAGAGAGACCCAGTACTTC. Encoded protein: CASSWGGYRETQYF.

The rearrangement links TRBV5-1 to TRBJ2-7; 7 positions agree with TRBD1. V trimming: 0 bases; J trimming: 5 bases; junction bases outside the gene matches: 8. The CDR3 is 15 amino acids. Germline V CDR1 and CDR2: SGHRS, YFSETQ. The CDR3 DNA reads as TGCGCCAGCAGCTTGGCCGGAGACAGGGTCCACGAGCAGTACTTC. This gives the protein CASSLAGDRVHEQYF.

This rearrangement joins TRBV19 to TRBJ2-2; a weak D match, TRBD2 (5 bases). Trimming shortened V by 7 bases and J by 12 bases, and 12 bases separated the two germline ends. CDR1 and CDR2 (germline): LNHDA, SQIVND (reference sequence). The CDR3 sequence is 11 residues long. DNA of the CDR3: TGTGCCAGTACCGGGAATTGGAAGCTGTTTTTT. Translation: CASTGNWKLFF.

In this sample, this clone turned up a few times. The chain uses TRBV5-4 and TRBJ1-1; no definite D call. CDR1 SGHNT and CDR2 YYREEE come from the germline V gene (reference sequence). Trimming removed 4 bases at V and 4 bases at J, with 17 bases between. The length of the CDR3 is 15 residues. CDR3 DNA: TGTGCCAGCAGCCTCAGGACGGGGAGATCCACTGAAGCTTTCTTT. Encoded protein: CASSLRTGRSTEAFF.

V gene TRBV18 combines with J gene TRBJ2-7; D call uncertain. From germline, CDR1 is KGHSH and CDR2 LQKENI. The CDR3 consists of 14 residues. The ends were cut back, 1 base at V and 1 base at J, with 8 bases in the middle. As DNA, the CDR3 is TGTGCCAGCTCACCACTCTACCCTTCCTACGAGCAGTACTTC. It translates to CASSPLYPSYEQYF.

The chain has TRBV7-2 and TRBJ2-7; 8 bases fit TRBD2. Trimming cost V 5 bases and J 6 bases; bases outside gene matches: 12. The CDR3 extends over 15 amino acids. Per the germline V gene, CDR1 is SGHTA and CDR2 is FQGNSA. CDR3 bases: TGTGCCAGCAGCCCCCAGCGGGAGCGTTTTACCGAGCAGTACTTC. Its protein is CASSPQRERFTEQYF. The whole variable domain, remainder taken from reference TRBV7-2 and TRBJ2-7, is GAGVSQSPSNKVTEKGKDVELRCDPISGHTALYWYRQSLGQGLEFLIYFQGNSAPDKSGLPSDRFSAERTGGSVSTLTIQRTQQEDSAVYLCASSPQRERFTEQYFGPGTRLTVT.

The V and J genes are TRBV7-2 and TRBJ2-1; the match to TRBD2 covers 12 bases. Per the germline V gene, CDR1 is SGHTA and CDR2 is FQGNSA. This CDR3 comprises 16 residues. V lost 7 bases to trimming and J lost 5 bases; unmatched junction nucleotides: 9. The CDR3 DNA reads as TGTGCCAGCAACATAAAGAGACTAGCGGGGGACAATGAGCAGTTCTTC. It codes for CASNIKRLAGDNEQFF.

The chain recombines TRBV2 with TRBJ2-7, with 7 bases matching TRBD1. The germline gives CDR1 SNHLY, CDR2 FYNNEI. This CDR3 contains 14 residues. V trimming: 11 bases; J trimming: 1 base; junction bases outside the gene matches: 11. CDR3 residues: CAGNNRGPSYEQYF. The CDR3, as DNA: TGTGCCGGAAACAACAGGGGCCCGTCCTACGAGCAGTACTTC. Combining the CDR3 with reference TRBV2 and TRBJ2-7 gives the whole variable domain EPEVTQTPSHQVTQMGQEVILRCVPISNHLYFYWYRQILGQKVEFLVSFYNNEISEKSEIFDDQFSVERPDGSNFTLKIRSTKLEDSAMYFCAGNNRGPSYEQYFGPGTRLTVT.

The V call is TRBV6-5, the J call TRBJ2-7; 9 bases match TRBD1. From germline, CDR1 is MNHEY and CDR2 SVGAGI. This CDR3 is 13 amino acids long. Germline trimming cut 11 bases from V and 3 bases from J; bases unmatched to any gene: 8. The DNA for the CDR3 is TGTGCCCGGGGGACAGGGTACAGCTACGAGCAGTACTTC. It codes for CARGTGYSYEQYF.

The CDR3 here is CASSPEDRTWDTQYF. The CDR3 nucleotides read TGTGCCAGTAGTCCCGAGGACAGAACCTGGGATACGCAGTATTTT. The J gene is TRBJ2-3, the V gene TRBV19; D is possibly TRBD1 (6 bases). Trimming took off 5 bases at V and 6 bases at J, with 18 bases between the two ends. The CDR3 covers 15 residues. CDR1 and CDR2 (germline): LNHDA, SQIVND (reference sequence).

This clone has a handful of counts. The rearrangement links TRBV30 to TRBJ1-1; D is possibly TRBD1 (6 bases). CDR1 and CDR2 from the germline V gene are GTSNPN and SVGIG (reference sequence). The CDR3 has 15 amino acids. Written as DNA, the CDR3 is TGTGCTCAACCTTCAGGGACAAGGGGGAACACTGAAGCTTTCTTT. It is translated as CAQPSGTRGNTEAFF.

This chain uses TRBV28 with TRBJ2-1; 14 nucleotides align to TRBD2. CDR1 and CDR2 (germline): MDHEN, SYDVKM. The CDR3 contains 15 residues. After removal of 6 bases from V and 10 bases from J, the junction contained 8 bases not matched to a gene. Here the CDR3 DNA reads TGTGCCAGCAGCCGACTAGCGGGAGGGTCCCCCGAGCAGTTCTTC. This codes for CASSRLAGGSPEQFF.

The chain is built from TRBV7-9 and TRBJ1-4; TRBD1 matches 7 bases. Trimming cost V 1 base and J 4 bases; bases outside gene matches: 3. The germline V gene encodes CDR1 SEHNR and CDR2 FQNEAQ (reference sequence). This CDR3 region has 15 residues. In nucleotides, the CDR3 is TGTGCCAGCAGCTTAGGGACAGGCGTTAATGAAAAACTGTTTTTT. Translating gives CASSLGTGVNEKLFF. The whole variable domain, remainder taken from reference TRBV7-9 and TRBJ1-4, is DTGVSQNPRHKITKRGQNVTFRCDPISEHNRLYWYRQTLGQGPEFLTYFQNEAQLEKSRLLSDRFSAERPKGSFSTLEIQRTEQGDSAMYLCASSLGTGVNEKLFFGSGTQLSVL.

The chain combines TRBV29-1 with TRBJ2-7; 11 bases match TRBD1. Germline loops: CDR1 SQVTM, CDR2 ANQGSEA. Trimming removed 4 bases from V and 6 bases from J; junction bases left unmatched: 8. The CDR3 has 14 amino acids. This CDR3 is CSVARTGGELEQYF. CDR3 nucleotide sequence: TGCAGCGTTGCACGGACAGGGGGCGAACTCGAGCAGTACTTC.

The chain uses TRBV2 and TRBJ2-2, with D maybe TRBD1 (7 bases). Trimming took 2 bases from V and 7 from J, leaving 14 bases between them. The CDR3 loop spans 15 amino acids. Germline V gene lookup returns CDR1 SNHLY and CDR2 FYNNEI. CDR3 residues: CASSEWRGLNGELFF. The CDR3 DNA is TGTGCCAGCAGTGAATGGAGGGGGCTTAACGGGGAGCTGTTTTTT. Using reference TRBV2 and TRBJ2-2 for the parts outside the CDR3, the full variable domain is EPEVTQTPSHQVTQMGQEVILRCVPISNHLYFYWYRQILGQKVEFLVSFYNNEISEKSEIFDDQFSVERPDGSNFTLKIRSTKLEDSAMYFCASSEWRGLNGELFFGEGSRLTVL.